A single sample gave rise to the 18 T cell receptor beta chains below, sequenced in a study of blood T cell repertoires in COVID-19. TCRdb's copy holds only in-frame clones and misses some; the assay was immunoSEQ multiplex PCR. The profile shows some 350,000 clones, 70% to 90% of them singletons. Sequenced material: peripheral blood. Receptors were obtained from a woman aged 25 to 39 with COVID-19, enrolled during active disease.

The V and J genes are TRBV5-6 and TRBJ2-7; D remains unclear. The germline V gene encodes CDR1 SGHDT and CDR2 YYEEEE. With 1 base removed from V and 5 bases from J, the gap between germline ends came to 10 bases. This CDR3 is built from 13 residues. The CDR3 spells CASSLTAFDEQYF. The CDR3, as DNA: TGTGCCAGCAGCTTGACAGCCTTTGACGAGCAGTACTTC.

The V gene is TRBV19, the J gene TRBJ2-2, with D perhaps matching TRBD1 (6 bases). CDR3 length equals 14 residues. The ends were cut back, 4 bases at V and 5 bases at J, with 11 bases in the middle. Germline lookup yields CDR1 LNHDA and CDR2 SQIVND (reference sequence). The CDR3 loop is CASSSQGRTGELFF. The CDR3, as DNA: TGTGCCAGTAGTAGTCAGGGGCGAACCGGGGAGCTGTTTTTT.

This chain connects TRBV7-2 to TRBJ2-2; D is perhaps TRBD1 (6 bases). The V end lost 4 bases, the J end lost 4 bases, and 13 bases lay between the germline ends. This CDR3 is 15 amino acids long. In germline, CDR1 is SGHTA, CDR2 FQGNSA. The CDR3 sequence: CASSSTGQTTGELFF. The DNA for the CDR3 is TGTGCCAGCAGCTCCACCGGACAGACCACCGGGGAGCTGTTTTTT.

The gene calls are TRBV9 and TRBJ1-2, with D perhaps TRBD1 (5 bases). The length of the CDR3 is 15 residues. V lost 0 bases and J 6 bases, leaving 15 bases between the germline ends. Germline loops: CDR1 SGDLS, CDR2 YYNGEE. The CDR3 sequence is CASSVVGDSKNGYTF. In nucleotides, the CDR3 is TGTGCCAGCAGCGTAGTTGGGGACTCGAAGAATGGCTACACCTTC.

This chain uses TRBV4-1 with TRBJ1-4; perhaps TRBD1 as D (5 bases). This CDR3 region has 13 residues. V was pared by 4 bases and J by 8 bases, with 11 bases between. CDR1 is MGHRA, CDR2 YSYEKL, per germline. The CDR3 sequence: CASSPAGGEKLFF. In DNA form, the CDR3 reads TGCGCCAGCAGCCCCGCCGGGGGGGAAAAACTGTTTTTT.

CDR3 sequence (DNA): TGTGCCAGCAGTTTCAGTCTAGCGGGGCGCCAGCAGTACTTC. It codes for CASSFSLAGRQQYF. This chain uses TRBV28 with TRBJ2-7; 9 bases align to TRBD2. Germline trimming cut 3 bases from V and 8 bases from J; bases unmatched to any gene: 8. The CDR3 extends over 14 amino acids. Germline CDR1 is MDHEN and CDR2 is SYDVKM.

The rearrangement joins TRBV18 to TRBJ1-4; D is possibly TRBD1 (6 bases). Germline-derived CDR1 and CDR2 are KGHSH and LQKENI. V shed 3 bases and J shed 5 bases, with 10 bases lying between them. This CDR3 is built from 14 residues. CDR3 in amino acids: CASSPTQGNEKLFF. Written as DNA, the CDR3 is TGTGCCAGCTCACCGACACAGGGAAATGAAAAACTGTTTTTT.

The chain combines TRBV4-2 with TRBJ1-1; 8 nucleotides align to TRBD1. CDR3 length: 18 residues. V dropped 3 bases and J dropped 6; count of bases not matched to a gene: 18. The germline V gene has CDR1 LGHNA and CDR2 YNFKEQ. CDR3 DNA: TGTGCCAGCAGCCATTTGGGGGGCGGGGGACAGGCTTTTGCTGAAGCTTTCTTT. This gives the protein CASSHLGGGGQAFAEAFF.

V usage is TRBV5-6 and J usage is TRBJ1-2; TRBD1 matches at 8 bases. The length of the CDR3 is 15 residues. The trim removed 4 bases at V and 0 bases at J, leaving 5 bases unmatched. Germline values: CDR1 SGHDT, CDR2 YYEEEE. CDR3 residues: CASSPTGGTNYGYTF. The CDR3 bases are TGTGCCAGCAGCCCTACAGGGGGGACTAACTATGGCTACACCTTC.

The genes are TRBV5-4 and TRBJ2-1, with 7 bases matching TRBD2. Germline V gives CDR1 SGHNT, CDR2 YYREEE (reference sequence). This CDR3 has 16 residues. J gave up 2 bases and V 0 bases, and 5 bases lay outside the gene matches. Here the CDR3 DNA reads TGTGCCAGCAGCTTGGGTGGCGGGGGACCCTACAATGAGCAGTTCTTC. Residues: CASSLGGGGPYNEQFF.

The V gene is TRBV5-4, the J gene TRBJ2-5, with a weak D call TRBD1 (6 bases). Trimming took off 2 bases at V and 1 base at J, with 9 bases between the two ends. The CDR3 length is 14 residues. Germline V CDR1 and CDR2: SGHNT, YYREEE (reference sequence). The CDR3 nucleotides read TGTGCCAGCAGCTTAGGACAGTCCCAAGAGACCCAGTACTTC. This encodes CASSLGQSQETQYF. Combining the CDR3 with reference TRBV5-4 and TRBJ2-5 gives the whole variable domain ETGVTQSPTHLIKTRGQQVTLRCSSQSGHNTVSWYQQALGQGPQFIFQYYREEENGRGNFPPRFSGLQFPNYSSELNVNALELDDSALYLCASSLGQSQETQYFGPGTRLLVL.

The V call is TRBV7-9, the J call TRBJ1-6, with 7 bases identical to TRBD1. The CDR3 loop spans 15 amino acids. The germline gives CDR1 SEHNR, CDR2 FQNEAQ (reference sequence). V shed 1 base and J 7 bases; nucleotides not matched to a gene: 4. For the CDR3, the DNA is TGTGCCAGCAGCTTAGGACAGGGTCGGAATTCACCCCTCCACTTT. It is translated as CASSLGQGRNSPLHF. Variable domain in full (rest from reference TRBV7-9 and TRBJ1-6): DTGVSQNPRHKITKRGQNVTFRCDPISEHNRLYWYRQTLGQGPEFLTYFQNEAQLEKSRLLSDRFSAERPKGSFSTLEIQRTEQGDSAMYLCASSLGQGRNSPLHFGNGTRLTVT.

This sequence joins TRBV5-4 and TRBJ2-3, with D possibly matching TRBD1 (6 bases). This CDR3 is built from 13 residues. CDR1 and CDR2 from the germline V gene are SGHNT and YYREEE (reference sequence). V lost 4 bases, J lost 5 bases, and 11 bases lay in between. The CDR3 is CASSDTGQDTQYF. Here the CDR3 DNA reads TGTGCCAGCAGCGACACAGGGCAAGATACGCAGTATTTT.

The chain joins TRBV4-3 to TRBJ2-3, with TRBD2 matching 7 bases. Trimming at V came to 3 bases and at J to 0 bases, leaving 6 bases not matched to a gene. Germline loops: CDR1 LGHNA, CDR2 YSLEER. The CDR3 has 16 residues. CDR3 residues: CASSQGLAESTDTQYF. Here the CDR3 DNA reads TGCGCCAGCAGCCAGGGGCTAGCGGAAAGCACAGATACGCAGTATTTT.

The rearrangement joins TRBV19 to TRBJ2-1, with a possible D match to TRBD2 (5 bases). Germline-derived CDR1 and CDR2 are LNHDA and SQIVND (reference sequence). V dropped 3 bases and J dropped 4 bases, with 13 bases sitting between them. The CDR3 has 15 residues. The CDR3 protein is CASSISGSTYNEQFF. The CDR3 DNA sequence: TGTGCCAGTAGTATCTCGGGGTCTACTTACAATGAGCAGTTCTTC.

The chain links TRBV4-1 to TRBJ2-5; TRBD2 might be the D (6 bases). The CDR3 sequence is 15 residues long. CDR1 MGHRA and CDR2 YSYEKL come from the germline V gene. The V end was cut by 1 base, the J end by 2 bases, with 11 bases between. The CDR3 region is CASSQVLAAQETQYF. The CDR3 nucleotides read TGCGCCAGCAGCCAAGTTTTAGCGGCGCAAGAGACCCAGTACTTC.

This chain connects TRBV7-9 to TRBJ1-2; D remains ambiguous. V was shortened by 1 base and J by 6 bases, with 12 bases between the two germline ends. The CDR3 extends over 14 amino acids. The germline V gene has CDR1 SEHNR and CDR2 FQNEAQ (reference sequence). The CDR3 protein is CASSLVPRWDGYTF. As DNA, the CDR3 is TGTGCCAGCAGCTTAGTACCCAGGTGGGATGGCTACACCTTC.

The chain carries TRBV5-4 and TRBJ2-3; 12 nucleotides match TRBD1. V trimming: 4 bases; J trimming: 5 bases; junction bases outside the gene matches: 5. The CDR3 length is 15 residues. The germline V gene has CDR1 SGHNT and CDR2 YYREEE (reference sequence). The CDR3 DNA reads as TGTGCCAGCAGCACCCGGGACAGGGGGCGAGATACGCAGTATTTT. Translated: CASSTRDRGRDTQYF.